Listed below are T cell receptor beta chains from one sample, sequenced in a study of blood T cells in healthy people across ages. TCRdb processed the 5' RACE reads anew with MiXCR; each CDR3 protein has one entry. The sample yields 700,000 or so distinct CDR3 sequences, 40% to 45% seen once. Material: blood. These receptors were taken from an elderly man in good health. CDR3s include the opening cysteine and the closing phenylalanine or tryptophan. Each record gives: CDR3 DNA, CDR3 protein, clone size, V gene, D gene, J gene. A D gene is named only where the DNA matches it firmly. Part of the rows lack a size; the others show once, few, many or a class for expanded clones.

CDR3nt: TGTGCCAGCAGCGTAGCAGGGACTAGCGGACGCACAGATACGCAGTATTTT; CDR3aa: CASSVAGTSGRTDTQYF; abundance: .; v_gene: TRBV9; d_gene: TRBD2; j_gene: TRBJ2-3
CDR3nt: TGTGCCAGCAGTTACTATGGGACAGGACGGGAGCAGTACTTC; CDR3aa: CASSYYGTGREQYF; abundance: few; v_gene: TRBV6-2/TRBV6-3; d_gene: TRBD1; j_gene: TRBJ2-7
CDR3nt: TGTGCCATCAGTGAGGATGGTGGCAATCAGCCCCAGCATTTT; CDR3aa: CAISEDGGNQPQHF; abundance: many; v_gene: TRBV10-3; d_gene: .; j_gene: TRBJ1-5
CDR3nt: TGCAGTGCTAGTAGAGGGGGACAGGGTAACTATGGCTACACCTTC; CDR3aa: CSASRGGQGNYGYTF; abundance: few; v_gene: TRBV20-1; d_gene: TRBD1; j_gene: TRBJ1-2
CDR3nt: TGCAGTGCTAGATCAGGGGGACAGACCAAAAGTCAGCCCCAGCATTTT; CDR3aa: CSARSGGQTKSQPQHF; abundance: few; v_gene: TRBV20-1; d_gene: TRBD1; j_gene: TRBJ1-5
CDR3nt: TGTGCCAGCAGTGTCGGCGGCTATGGCTACACCTTC; CDR3aa: CASSVGGYGYTF; abundance: few; v_gene: TRBV28; d_gene: .; j_gene: TRBJ1-2
CDR3nt: TGTGCCAGCAGTTTGGGTGGGGGGGGTGGCACTGAAGCTTTCTTT; CDR3aa: CASSLGGGGGTEAFF; abundance: few; v_gene: TRBV12-3/TRBV12-4; d_gene: .; j_gene: TRBJ1-1
CDR3nt: TGTGCCAGCGCCCGGGACAGCAACTACGAGCAGTACTTC; CDR3aa: CASARDSNYEQYF; abundance: few; v_gene: TRBV6-6; d_gene: TRBD1; j_gene: TRBJ2-7
CDR3nt: TGTGCCAGCAGCCTCAGACTAGCGGGAGCCAGGGAGACCCAGTACTTC; CDR3aa: CASSLRLAGARETQYF; abundance: few; v_gene: TRBV14; d_gene: TRBD2; j_gene: TRBJ2-5
CDR3nt: TGTGCCAGCAGGTTGTCTGGGCAGGGCAGTGGCTACACCTTC; CDR3aa: CASRLSGQGSGYTF; abundance: .; v_gene: TRBV7-9; d_gene: .; j_gene: TRBJ1-2
CDR3nt: TGTGCCAGCAGTGAAGCGAGGCCGGGAGGCTACACCTTC; CDR3aa: CASSEARPGGYTF; abundance: once; v_gene: TRBV6-1; d_gene: .; j_gene: TRBJ1-2
CDR3nt: TGCAGTGCTAGTCGAGCTGGGGGCATGAACACTGAAGCTTTCTTT; CDR3aa: CSASRAGGMNTEAFF; abundance: .; v_gene: TRBV20-1; d_gene: .; j_gene: TRBJ1-1
CDR3nt: TGTGCCAGCAGCCGCGACAGGGTGTCCTACGAGCAGTACTTC; CDR3aa: CASSRDRVSYEQYF; abundance: many; v_gene: TRBV7-2; d_gene: TRBD1; j_gene: TRBJ2-7
CDR3nt: TGTGCCTGGAGTAGTTGGCAGGGACTCCCTGGGGAGCTGTTTTTT; CDR3aa: CAWSSWQGLPGELFF; abundance: .; v_gene: TRBV30; d_gene: .; j_gene: TRBJ2-2
CDR3nt: TGTGCCAGCAGCCAAGATTTGGCCAGTCGAGGCTACACCTTC; CDR3aa: CASSQDLASRGYTF; abundance: few; v_gene: TRBV4-2; d_gene: .; j_gene: TRBJ1-2
CDR3nt: TGTGCCAGCAGCTTAGTTAGCAGGGCAGATACGCAGTATTTT; CDR3aa: CASSLVSRADTQYF; abundance: few; v_gene: TRBV11-2; d_gene: .; j_gene: TRBJ2-3
CDR3nt: TGCGCCAGCAGCCAAGCTGGGGCGAGGGACTATGGCTACACCTTC; CDR3aa: CASSQAGARDYGYTF; abundance: .; v_gene: TRBV4-3; d_gene: .; j_gene: TRBJ1-2
CDR3nt: TGTGCCAGCAGCCCGGGACAGGGATGGGACAATGAGCAGTTCTTC; CDR3aa: CASSPGQGWDNEQFF; abundance: .; v_gene: TRBV7-2; d_gene: TRBD1; j_gene: TRBJ2-1
CDR3nt: TGTGCCAGCAGCCAAGGGCGCAGGGATGCAAACACCATATATTTT; CDR3aa: CASSQGRRDANTIYF; abundance: .; v_gene: TRBV7-2; d_gene: .; j_gene: TRBJ1-3
CDR3nt: TGTGCCATCAGTGCGGGTTCGCGAGGTACTGAAGCTTTCTTT; CDR3aa: CAISAGSRGTEAFF; abundance: .; v_gene: TRBV10-3; d_gene: .; j_gene: TRBJ1-1
CDR3nt: TGTGCCAGCAGCGTCACAGGTCCCTCCTACAATGAGCAGTTCTTC; CDR3aa: CASSVTGPSYNEQFF; abundance: .; v_gene: TRBV7-2; d_gene: .; j_gene: TRBJ2-1
CDR3nt: TGTGCCAGCAGTATATTGGGGGAGCAGTTCTTC; CDR3aa: CASSILGEQFF; abundance: .; v_gene: TRBV28; d_gene: .; j_gene: TRBJ2-1
CDR3nt: TGTGCCAGCAGCACCGAGGGACAGGGATCCAATGAGCAGTTCTTC; CDR3aa: CASSTEGQGSNEQFF; abundance: few; v_gene: TRBV7-2; d_gene: TRBD1; j_gene: TRBJ2-1
CDR3nt: TGTGCCAGCAGCCGCGACGGCTCTGGGGCCAACGTCCTGACTTTC; CDR3aa: CASSRDGSGANVLTF; abundance: .; v_gene: TRBV6-6; d_gene: .; j_gene: TRBJ2-6
CDR3nt: TGTGCCAGCCTGAAGGGACAGGGGTCCTACGAGCAGTACTTC; CDR3aa: CASLKGQGSYEQYF; abundance: .; v_gene: TRBV27; d_gene: TRBD1; j_gene: TRBJ2-7
CDR3nt: TGTGCCACCAGTGATCCAAGTTCTATAGATACGCAGTATTTT; CDR3aa: CATSDPSSIDTQYF; abundance: many; v_gene: TRBV24-1; d_gene: .; j_gene: TRBJ2-3
CDR3nt: TGCGCCAGCAAGAGGAGAAGGGACACCGGGGAGCTGTTTTTT; CDR3aa: CASKRRRDTGELFF; abundance: once; v_gene: TRBV10-1; d_gene: .; j_gene: TRBJ2-2
CDR3nt: TGTGCCGGCAGCCTAGCGACCGGGGAGCTGTTTTTT; CDR3aa: CAGSLATGELFF; abundance: .; v_gene: TRBV12-3/TRBV12-4; d_gene: .; j_gene: TRBJ2-2
CDR3nt: TGCAGTGCTAGATCGAGGACCACAGCTTCTTCGCGCTATGGCTACACCTTC; CDR3aa: CSARSRTTASSRYGYTF; abundance: .; v_gene: TRBV20-1; d_gene: .; j_gene: TRBJ1-2
CDR3nt: TGTGCCAGCAGCTGGACCCGTCACCGCGAGCAGTACTTC; CDR3aa: CASSWTRHREQYF; abundance: few; v_gene: TRBV7-6; d_gene: .; j_gene: TRBJ2-7
CDR3nt: TGCAGTTCTAGCGGCCAAGAGACCCAGTACTTC; CDR3aa: CSSSGQETQYF; abundance: .; v_gene: TRBV20-1; d_gene: TRBD2; j_gene: TRBJ2-5
CDR3nt: TGTGCCAGCAGCAACCAACTAGCGGGATGGGAGACCCAGTACTTC; CDR3aa: CASSNQLAGWETQYF; abundance: few; v_gene: TRBV3-1; d_gene: TRBD2; j_gene: TRBJ2-5
CDR3nt: TGTGCCAGCAGTTACAAGGGCAGGGTGAATTCACCCCTCCACTTT; CDR3aa: CASSYKGRVNSPLHF; abundance: .; v_gene: TRBV6-2/TRBV6-3; d_gene: .; j_gene: TRBJ1-6
CDR3nt: TGTGCCACCAGCAGAGAAGAAGGCGGGGGTTACAACGAGCAGTTCTTC; CDR3aa: CATSREEGGGYNEQFF; abundance: few; v_gene: TRBV15; d_gene: TRBD2; j_gene: TRBJ2-1
CDR3nt: TGCAGTGCTAGACGGCCCAATTCACCCCTCCACTTT; CDR3aa: CSARRPNSPLHF; abundance: .; v_gene: TRBV20-1; d_gene: .; j_gene: TRBJ1-6
CDR3nt: TGTGCCAGCAGCTCACAGGGTCTAGAGCAGTACTTC; CDR3aa: CASSSQGLEQYF; abundance: .; v_gene: TRBV11-2; d_gene: .; j_gene: TRBJ2-7
CDR3nt: TGTGCCAGCAGTTACGCCCCCCTCGAAACAAATGAGCAGTTCTTC; CDR3aa: CASSYAPLETNEQFF; abundance: few; v_gene: TRBV6-2/TRBV6-3; d_gene: .; j_gene: TRBJ2-1
CDR3nt: TGTGCCAGCAGTACTTGGGACATTCGAACTGAAGCTTTCTTT; CDR3aa: CASSTWDIRTEAFF; abundance: .; v_gene: TRBV27; d_gene: .; j_gene: TRBJ1-1
CDR3nt: TGTGCCAGCAGTCTCCCACCACAGGGAAACTATGGCTACACCTTC; CDR3aa: CASSLPPQGNYGYTF; abundance: .; v_gene: TRBV12-3/TRBV12-4; d_gene: .; j_gene: TRBJ1-2
CDR3nt: TGTGCCAGCAGCCTGAGGGGTAAGGGCACAGATACGCAGTATTTT; CDR3aa: CASSLRGKGTDTQYF; abundance: .; v_gene: TRBV9; d_gene: .; j_gene: TRBJ2-3
CDR3nt: TGTGCCAGCAGTGGGACGGTCCTGCTCACAGATACGCAGTATTTT; CDR3aa: CASSGTVLLTDTQYF; abundance: .; v_gene: TRBV6-1; d_gene: .; j_gene: TRBJ2-3
CDR3nt: TGTGCCAGCGCCCTAGGCCCCTACAATGAGCAGTTCTTC; CDR3aa: CASALGPYNEQFF; abundance: few; v_gene: TRBV5-4; d_gene: .; j_gene: TRBJ2-1
CDR3nt: TGTGCCAGCTCACCACCGGGGGGGACAGGGCAGGAGACCCAGTACTTC; CDR3aa: CASSPPGGTGQETQYF; abundance: .; v_gene: TRBV18; d_gene: TRBD1; j_gene: TRBJ2-5
CDR3nt: TGTGCCAGCAGCTCACGACTAGCGGGAAGGCAAGAGACCCAGTACTTC; CDR3aa: CASSSRLAGRQETQYF; abundance: .; v_gene: TRBV11-3; d_gene: TRBD2; j_gene: TRBJ2-5
CDR3nt: TGTGCCAGCTCACCAACGGGCGGATCCTACGAGCAGTACTTC; CDR3aa: CASSPTGGSYEQYF; abundance: .; v_gene: TRBV18; d_gene: .; j_gene: TRBJ2-7